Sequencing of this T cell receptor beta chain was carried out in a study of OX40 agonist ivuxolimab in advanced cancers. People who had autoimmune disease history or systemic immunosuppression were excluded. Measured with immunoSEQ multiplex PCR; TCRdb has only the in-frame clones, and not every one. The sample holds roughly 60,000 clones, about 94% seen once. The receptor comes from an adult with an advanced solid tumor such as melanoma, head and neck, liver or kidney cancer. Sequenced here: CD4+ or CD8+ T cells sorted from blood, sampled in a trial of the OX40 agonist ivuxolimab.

The CDR3 here is CASSLWAEETQYF. The CDR3 nucleotides read TGTGCCAGCAGCTTATGGGCAGAAGAGACCCAGTACTTC. This chain joins TRBV11-2 and TRBJ2-5; D uncertain. The CDR3 covers 13 residues. CDR1 and CDR2 from the germline V gene are SGHAT and FQNNGV. Trimming shortened V by 2 bases and J by 3 bases, and 7 bases separated the two germline ends.